This T cell receptor (beta chain) stems from a study of blood T cell repertoires in COVID-19. Sequencing used immunoSEQ multiplex PCR; TCRdb keeps in-frame clones, though not all of them. This table has 230,000 or so clones, about nine tenths appearing once. Individuals drawn from some 25 US areas were roughly 18 to 100 years old. This TCR came from a woman in her thirties or forties with acute COVID-19. Sequencing was done on a sample of PBMCs or T cells enriched from blood (not recorded which).

The CDR3 loop is CASGSPQGYSNQPQHF. In nucleotides, the CDR3 is TGTGCTAGTGGTTCCCCACAGGGTTATAGCAATCAGCCCCAGCATTTT. The chain couples TRBV12-5 to TRBJ1-5; perhaps TRBD1 as D (6 bases). The CDR3 is 16 residues long. V was cut by 4 bases and J by 0 bases, with 13 bases left in between. Germline CDR1 and CDR2: LGHNT and FRNRAP.